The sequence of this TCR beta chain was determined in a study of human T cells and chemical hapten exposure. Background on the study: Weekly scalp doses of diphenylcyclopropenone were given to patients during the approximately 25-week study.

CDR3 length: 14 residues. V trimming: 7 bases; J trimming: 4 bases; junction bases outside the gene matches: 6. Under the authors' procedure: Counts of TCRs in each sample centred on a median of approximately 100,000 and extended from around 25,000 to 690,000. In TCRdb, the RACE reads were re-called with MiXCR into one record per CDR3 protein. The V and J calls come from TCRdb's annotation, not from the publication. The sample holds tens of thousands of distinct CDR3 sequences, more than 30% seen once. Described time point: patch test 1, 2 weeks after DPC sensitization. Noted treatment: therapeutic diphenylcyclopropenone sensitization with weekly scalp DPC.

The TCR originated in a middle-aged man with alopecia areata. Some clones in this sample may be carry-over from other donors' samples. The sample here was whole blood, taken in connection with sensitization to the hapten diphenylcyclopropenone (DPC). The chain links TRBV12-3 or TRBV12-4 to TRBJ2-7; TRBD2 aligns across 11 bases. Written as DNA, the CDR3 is TGTGCCAGCACCCTATCTAGCGGGAGGTACGAGCAGTACTTC. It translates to CASTLSSGRYEQYF.